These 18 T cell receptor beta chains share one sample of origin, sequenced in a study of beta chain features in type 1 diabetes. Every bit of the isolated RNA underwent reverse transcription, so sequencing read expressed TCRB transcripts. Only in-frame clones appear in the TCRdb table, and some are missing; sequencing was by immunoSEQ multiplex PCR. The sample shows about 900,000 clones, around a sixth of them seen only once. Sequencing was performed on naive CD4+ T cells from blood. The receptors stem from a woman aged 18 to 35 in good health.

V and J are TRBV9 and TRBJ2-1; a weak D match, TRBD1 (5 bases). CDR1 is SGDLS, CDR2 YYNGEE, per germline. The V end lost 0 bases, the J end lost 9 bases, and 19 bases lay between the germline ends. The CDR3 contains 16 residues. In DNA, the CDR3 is TGTGCCAGCAGCGTAGCTATCCTCGAAGGGGTTAGTGAGCAGTTCTTC. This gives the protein CASSVAILEGVSEQFF.

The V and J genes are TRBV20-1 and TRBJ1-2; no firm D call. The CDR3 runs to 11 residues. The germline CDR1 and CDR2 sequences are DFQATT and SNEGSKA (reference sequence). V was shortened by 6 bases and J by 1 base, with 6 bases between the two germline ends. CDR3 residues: CSAGVNYGYTF. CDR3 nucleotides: TGCAGTGCCGGGGTTAACTATGGCTACACCTTC.

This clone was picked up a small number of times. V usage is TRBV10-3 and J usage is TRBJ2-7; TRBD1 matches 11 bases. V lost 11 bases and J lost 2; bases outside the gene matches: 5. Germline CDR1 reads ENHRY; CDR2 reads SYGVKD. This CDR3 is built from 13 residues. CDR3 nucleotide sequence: TGTGCCTCCCGGACAGGGGGCACCTACGAGCAGTACTTC. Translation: CASRTGGTYEQYF.

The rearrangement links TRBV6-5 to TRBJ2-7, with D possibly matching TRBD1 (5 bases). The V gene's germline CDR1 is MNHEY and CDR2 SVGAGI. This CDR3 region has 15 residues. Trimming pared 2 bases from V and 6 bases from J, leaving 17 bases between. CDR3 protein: CASSYPSAQVSEQYF. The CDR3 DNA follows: TGTGCCAGCAGTTACCCTTCTGCACAGGTTTCCGAGCAGTACTTC.

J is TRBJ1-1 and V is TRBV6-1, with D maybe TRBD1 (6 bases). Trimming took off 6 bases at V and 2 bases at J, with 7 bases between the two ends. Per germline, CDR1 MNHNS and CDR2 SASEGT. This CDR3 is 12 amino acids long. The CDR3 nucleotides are TGTGCCAGCAGACAGGGAAACACTGAAGCTTTCTTT. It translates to CASRQGNTEAFF.

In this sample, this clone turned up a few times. Here the CDR3 reads CASSPGLAGAGYEQYF. CDR3 in DNA: TGTGCCAGTAGTCCGGGACTAGCGGGAGCGGGCTACGAGCAGTACTTC. V gene TRBV19 combines with J gene TRBJ2-7; 14 bases agree with TRBD2. Per the germline V gene, CDR1 is LNHDA and CDR2 is SQIVND (reference sequence). The CDR3 runs 16 residues. J gave up 3 bases and V 5 bases, and 6 bases lay outside the gene matches.

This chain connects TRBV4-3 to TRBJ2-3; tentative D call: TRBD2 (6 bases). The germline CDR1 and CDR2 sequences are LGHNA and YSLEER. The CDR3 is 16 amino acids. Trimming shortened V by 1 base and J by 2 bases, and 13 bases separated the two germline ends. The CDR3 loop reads CASSQVGSGHTDTQYF. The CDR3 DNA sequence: TGCGCCAGCAGCCAAGTCGGTAGCGGTCACACAGATACGCAGTATTTT.

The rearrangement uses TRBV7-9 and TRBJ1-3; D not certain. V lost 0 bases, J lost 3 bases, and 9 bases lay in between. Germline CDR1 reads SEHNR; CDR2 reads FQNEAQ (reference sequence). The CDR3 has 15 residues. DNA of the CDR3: TGTGCCAGCAGCTTAGCGCTCGTGCTTGGAAACACCATATATTTT. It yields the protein CASSLALVLGNTIYF.

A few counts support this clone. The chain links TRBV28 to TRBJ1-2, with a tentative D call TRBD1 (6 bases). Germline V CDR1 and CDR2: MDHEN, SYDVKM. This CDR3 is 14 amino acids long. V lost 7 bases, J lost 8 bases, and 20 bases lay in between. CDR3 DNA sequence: TGTGCCAGCATAGTAAATTTGGGGGCTGGAGGCTACACCTTC. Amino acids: CASIVNLGAGGYTF.

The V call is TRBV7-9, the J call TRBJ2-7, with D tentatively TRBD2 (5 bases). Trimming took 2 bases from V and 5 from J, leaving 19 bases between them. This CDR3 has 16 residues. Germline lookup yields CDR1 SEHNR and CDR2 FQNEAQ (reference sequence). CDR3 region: CASSLLVGSDRDEQYF. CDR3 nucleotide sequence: TGTGCCAGCAGCTTACTGGTTGGTAGCGATCGGGACGAGCAGTACTTC. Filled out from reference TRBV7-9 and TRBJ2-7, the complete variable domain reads DTGVSQNPRHKITKRGQNVTFRCDPISEHNRLYWYRQTLGQGPEFLTYFQNEAQLEKSRLLSDRFSAERPKGSFSTLEIQRTEQGDSAMYLCASSLLVGSDRDEQYFGPGTRLTVT.

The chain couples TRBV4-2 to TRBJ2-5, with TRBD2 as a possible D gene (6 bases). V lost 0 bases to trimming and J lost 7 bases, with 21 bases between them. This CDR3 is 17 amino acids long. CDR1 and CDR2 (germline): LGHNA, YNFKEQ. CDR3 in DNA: TGTGCCAGCAGCCAAGATTTTTCGGAGGGTATCGGTGGGACCCAGTACTTC. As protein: CASSQDFSEGIGGTQYF.

The CDR3 reads CASSDRVQQPQHF. The CDR3 DNA is TGTGCCAGCAGTGACAGGGTACAACAGCCCCAGCATTTT. The V and J genes are TRBV6-1 and TRBJ1-5, with D possibly TRBD1 on 5 matching bases. Germline V gene sequence: CDR1 MNHNS, CDR2 SASEGT. The V end lost 3 bases, the J end lost 7 bases, and 10 bases lay between the germline ends. This CDR3 region has 13 residues.

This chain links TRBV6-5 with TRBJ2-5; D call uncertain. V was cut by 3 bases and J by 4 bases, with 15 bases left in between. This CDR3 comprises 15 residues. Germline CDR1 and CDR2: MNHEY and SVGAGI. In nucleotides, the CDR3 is TGTGCCAGCAGTTATCGTCCTAGTTATGGAGAGACCCAGTACTTC. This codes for CASSYRPSYGETQYF.

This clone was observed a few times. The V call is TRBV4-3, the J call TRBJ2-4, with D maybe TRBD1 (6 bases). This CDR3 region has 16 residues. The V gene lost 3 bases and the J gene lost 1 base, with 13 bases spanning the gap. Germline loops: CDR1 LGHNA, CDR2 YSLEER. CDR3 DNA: TGCGCCAGCAGCCAGGGGGCTGGGTTCGCCAAAAACATTCAGTACTTC. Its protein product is CASSQGAGFAKNIQYF.

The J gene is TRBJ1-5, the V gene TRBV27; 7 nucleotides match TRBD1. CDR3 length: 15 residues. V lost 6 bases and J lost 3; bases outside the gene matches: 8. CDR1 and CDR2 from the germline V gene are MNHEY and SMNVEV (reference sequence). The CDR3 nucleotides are TGTGCCAGCAGGGCTAAAGACAGGGTCAATCAGCCCCAGCATTTT. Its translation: CASRAKDRVNQPQHF.

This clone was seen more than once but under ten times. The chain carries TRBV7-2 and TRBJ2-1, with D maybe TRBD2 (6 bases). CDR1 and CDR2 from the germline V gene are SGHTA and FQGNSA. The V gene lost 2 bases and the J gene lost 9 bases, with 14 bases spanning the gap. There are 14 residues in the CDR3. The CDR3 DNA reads TGTGCCAGCAGCTTATACGCGGGATCTACTGAGCAGTTCTTC. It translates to CASSLYAGSTEQFF.

The CDR3 reads CASEQEPRANVLTF. In nucleotides, the CDR3 is TGTGCCAGCGAACAGGAGCCTAGGGCCAACGTCCTGACTTTC. The V call is TRBV6-4, the J call TRBJ2-6; TRBD1 is a possible D gene (5 bases). This CDR3 spans 14 amino acids. The germline V gene encodes CDR1 MRHNA and CDR2 SNTAGT. V was trimmed by 8 bases and J by 5 bases, leaving 13 bases between them.

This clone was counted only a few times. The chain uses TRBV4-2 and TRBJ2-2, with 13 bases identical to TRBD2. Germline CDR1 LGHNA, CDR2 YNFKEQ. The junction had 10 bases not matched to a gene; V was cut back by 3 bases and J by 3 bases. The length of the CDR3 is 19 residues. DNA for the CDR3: TGTGCCAGCAGCCACGGACTAGCGGGAGCTGTTGACGACACCGGGGAGCTGTTTTTT. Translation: CASSHGLAGAVDDTGELFF.